Described below is a single T cell receptor (beta chain) sequence and its context. Deletions cut 1 base from V and 9 bases from J, with 16 bases between. CDR3 length: 15 amino acids. The germline V gene encodes CDR1 MGHRA and CDR2 YSYEKL. TCRdb's table, derived via immunoSEQ multiplex PCR, lists solely in-frame clones and lacks some. The table records roughly 71,000 clones, nearly 97% of them present only once. This entry comes from a study of technical replicates of blood from several donors. The sample comprised T cells isolated from PBMCs. This clonotype was sampled from a human donor in good health. The chain has TRBV4-1 and TRBJ2-1; D is perhaps TRBD2 (5 bases). In DNA, the CDR3 is TGCGCCAGCAGCCAAGTAGTTTCAGACTACGGTGAGCAGTTCTTC. Translating it yields CASSQVVSDYGEQFF.